This T cell receptor (beta chain) was sequenced for a study of shared clonotypes between healthy human individuals. The study's findings and limits: Memory subsets generally showed lower estimated richness than naive subsets. Large depth notwithstanding, sorted-subset sequencing proved incomplete by rarefaction.

About this clone itself: Antigen unknown.

Clones were read by immunoSEQ multiplex PCR, and TCRdb kept only the in-frame ones, dropping some. The sample yields around 2,000,000 clones, approximately 95% seen once. The CDR3 sequence is 16 residues long. Germline V lookup: CDR1 SEHNR, CDR2 FQNEAQ (reference sequence). V gave up 7 bases and J gave up 6 bases, with 25 bases separating them. The naive CD8 subset, CD45RO-negative cells positively selected for CCR7, excluded terminally differentiated effector memory CD45RA+ cells. Among the donors, all were Caucasian adults who lived in Nashville, Tennessee. J is TRBJ2-7 and V is TRBV7-9; D may correspond to TRBD1 or TRBD2 (5 bases each). This clonotype was sampled from a man between 18 and 29 years old in good health. Material: naive CD8+ T cells sorted from blood. CDR3 protein: CASTLGASEGVSEQYF. The CDR3 coding sequence is TGTGCCAGCACCCTAGGGGCATCAGAGGGAGTTTCCGAGCAGTACTTC.